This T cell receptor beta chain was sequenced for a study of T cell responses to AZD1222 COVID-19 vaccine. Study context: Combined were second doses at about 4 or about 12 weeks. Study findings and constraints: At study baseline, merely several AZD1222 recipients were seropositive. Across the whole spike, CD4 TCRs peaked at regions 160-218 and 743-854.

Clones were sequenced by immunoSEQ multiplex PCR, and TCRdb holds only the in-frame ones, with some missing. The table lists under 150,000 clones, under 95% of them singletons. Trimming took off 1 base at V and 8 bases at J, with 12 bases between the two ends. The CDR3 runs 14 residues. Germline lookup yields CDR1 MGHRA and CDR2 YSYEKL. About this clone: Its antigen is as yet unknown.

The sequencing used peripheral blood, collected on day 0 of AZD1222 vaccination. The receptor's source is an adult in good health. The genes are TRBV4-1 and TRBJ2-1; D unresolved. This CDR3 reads CASSQVPDEDEQFF. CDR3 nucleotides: TGCGCCAGCAGCCAAGTGCCGGACGAGGATGAGCAGTTCTTC.